A single sample is the source of the 23 T cell receptor beta chains below, sequenced in a study of CD8+CD57+ T cells in acquired aplastic anemia. Investigators profiled TCR beta VDJ and CDR3 from genomic DNA template. TCRdb re-called the reads through MiXCR, storing one row per CDR3 protein. This repertoire shows roughly 38,000 distinct CDR3 sequences, around three quarters found once; its top ten account for roughly 20%. Sequenced input: sorted CD4+, CD8+, or CD8+CD57+ T cells (not recorded which) from PBMCs. These receptors were collected from a human donor in good health, serving as a control.

The chain links TRBV5-1 to TRBJ1-2; TRBD1 is a possible D gene (5 bases). Looked up from germline, CDR1 is SGHRS and CDR2 is YFSETQ. The CDR3 has 12 residues. Trimming left V 4 bases short and J 8 bases short, with 12 bases between. The CDR3 bases are TGCGCCAGCAGCCGAGGGGATCGGGGCTACACCTTC. Protein product: CASSRGDRGYTF.

The rearrangement links TRBV10-3 to TRBJ2-2; tentatively, D is TRBD2 (6 bases). This CDR3 comprises 15 residues. CDR1 and CDR2 from the germline V gene are ENHRY and SYGVKD. The V end lost 6 bases, the J end lost 2 bases, and 13 bases lay between the germline ends. The CDR3 DNA reads TGTGCCATCAGACCGGGTAGCGGAAACACCGGGGAGCTGTTTTTT. Translating it yields CAIRPGSGNTGELFF.

The table lists this clonotype with a few counts. This chain joins TRBV7-2 and TRBJ1-6; the match to TRBD1 covers 7 bases. This CDR3 is 14 amino acids long. The V gene's germline CDR1 is SGHTA and CDR2 FQGNSA. J gave up 6 bases and V 6 bases, and 5 bases lay outside the gene matches. Written as DNA, the CDR3 is TGTGCCAGCAGAGGACAGGTTACTAATTCACCCCTCCACTTT. Translation: CASRGQVTNSPLHF.

This chain uses TRBV25-1 with TRBJ2-7, with D unclear. CDR3 length: 13 amino acids. V lost 5 bases to trimming and J lost 2 bases, with 10 bases between them. Germline-derived CDR1 and CDR2 are MGHDK and SYGVNS. The CDR3 nucleotides read TGTGCCAGCAGTTATGGGCAAACCTACGAGCAGTACTTC. This sequence encodes CASSYGQTYEQYF.

V and J are TRBV13 and TRBJ2-7; 16 bases match TRBD2. The germline V gene has CDR1 PRHDT and CDR2 FYEKMQ (reference sequence). This CDR3 has 17 amino acids. Trimming at V came to 5 bases and at J to 5 bases, leaving 9 bases not matched to a gene. CDR3 in amino acids: CASSMGLAGGEGDEQYF. CDR3 nucleotide sequence: TGTGCCAGCAGCATGGGACTAGCGGGAGGGGAGGGCGACGAGCAGTACTTC.

V usage is TRBV2 and J usage is TRBJ1-2; the D gene is possibly TRBD1 (5 bases). CDR1 is SNHLY and CDR2 is FYNNEI in the germline V gene. Trimming pared 7 bases from V and 4 bases from J, leaving 13 bases between. CDR3 length: 13 amino acids. CDR3 sequence: CASMLGAFYGYTF. The CDR3 DNA is TGTGCCAGCATGCTAGGGGCCTTCTATGGCTACACCTTC.

The chain has TRBV7-2 and TRBJ2-2; D unresolved. The ends were cut back, 4 bases at V and 3 bases at J, with 3 bases in the middle. From germline, CDR1 is SGHTA and CDR2 FQGNSA. CDR3 length: 12 amino acids. The CDR3 DNA reads TGTGCCAGCAGCTCCTACACCGGGGAGCTGTTTTTT. It encodes CASSSYTGELFF.

The chain links TRBV7-9 to TRBJ2-5, with 8 nucleotides matching TRBD1. With V trimmed by 6 bases and J by 4 bases, 13 bases remained unmatched. The CDR3 contains 16 residues. The germline CDR1 and CDR2 sequences are SEHNR and FQNEAQ (reference sequence). The CDR3, as DNA: TGTGCCAGCAGTCACATAGGTGGACAGGGTTCAGAGACCCAGTACTTC. Translation: CASSHIGGQGSETQYF.

The rearrangement links TRBV2 to TRBJ1-3, with D possibly matching TRBD1 (6 bases). Trimming stripped 6 bases from V and 3 bases from J, with 15 bases between. CDR1 and CDR2 (germline): SNHLY, FYNNEI. The CDR3 spans 15 residues. This CDR3 is CASRTNRVGGNTIYF. For the CDR3, the DNA is TGTGCCAGCAGAACTAACAGGGTCGGTGGAAACACCATATATTTT.

This clonotype came up once. The chain employs TRBV24-1 and TRBJ1-5; a weak D match, TRBD1 (6 bases). The germline V gene encodes CDR1 KGHDR and CDR2 SFDVKD. Trimming took off 4 bases at V and 0 bases at J, with 15 bases between the two ends. This CDR3 has 17 residues. This chain's CDR3 is CATSERATGHSNQPQHF. DNA for the CDR3: TGTGCCACCAGTGAACGCGCTACAGGGCATAGCAATCAGCCCCAGCATTTT.

The chain couples TRBV7-8 to TRBJ2-7; D not resolved. The germline gives CDR1 SGHVS, CDR2 FQNEAQ. V was shortened by 1 base and J by 3 bases, with 4 bases between the two germline ends. This CDR3 is built from 12 residues. The DNA of the CDR3 is TGTGCCAGCAGCTTAGGTTACTACGAGCAGTACTTC. It translates to CASSLGYYEQYF. The whole variable domain, filled in from reference TRBV7-8 and TRBJ2-7, reads GAGVSQSPRYKVAKRGQDVALRCDPISGHVSLFWYQQALGQGPEFLTYFQNEAQLDKSGLPSDRFFAERPEGSVSTLKIQRTQQEDSAVYLCASSLGYYEQYFGPGTRLTVT.

The chain has TRBV29-1 and TRBJ1-2; D not resolved. Trimming pared 6 bases from V and 6 bases from J, leaving 11 bases between. CDR1 and CDR2 (germline): SQVTM, ANQGSEA. CDR3 length: 11 residues. Here the CDR3 reads CSVGGRNGYTF. The CDR3 DNA follows: TGCAGCGTGGGAGGGAGGAATGGCTACACCTTC.

The rearrangement uses TRBV10-3 and TRBJ1-1; no reliable D call. Germline V CDR1 and CDR2: ENHRY, SYGVKD. Trimming shortened V by 6 bases and J by 4 bases, and 12 bases separated the two germline ends. This CDR3 region has 13 residues. The CDR3 nucleotides read TGTGCCATCAGGAAGGGTACCTCCACTGAAGCTTTCTTT. Translated: CAIRKGTSTEAFF.

The chain couples TRBV7-2 to TRBJ2-7; D may be TRBD2 (6 bases). Deletions cut 11 bases from V and 2 bases from J, with 16 bases between. This CDR3 has 13 amino acids. CDR1 and CDR2 from the germline V gene are SGHTA and FQGNSA. The CDR3 is CARRGTNTYEQYF. Here the CDR3 DNA reads TGTGCCCGCCGCGGGACCAATACCTACGAGCAGTACTTC. Using reference TRBV7-2 and TRBJ2-7 for the parts outside the CDR3, the full variable domain is GAGVSQSPSNKVTEKGKDVELRCDPISGHTALYWYRQSLGQGLEFLIYFQGNSAPDKSGLPSDRFSAERTGGSVSTLTIQRTQQEDSAVYLCARRGTNTYEQYFGPGTRLTVT.

The chain links TRBV2 to TRBJ1-4, with TRBD1 as a possible D gene (6 bases). This CDR3 spans 15 amino acids. Trimming stripped 1 base from V and 5 bases from J, with 11 bases between. Germline V gene data show CDR1 as SNHLY and CDR2 as FYNNEI. CDR3 loop: CASSEGQGWNEKLFF. CDR3 nucleotide sequence: TGTGCCAGCAGTGAAGGGCAGGGGTGGAATGAAAAACTGTTTTTT.

In this sample, this clonotype turned up a few times. This chain uses TRBV2 with TRBJ2-1; 9 bases align to TRBD2. Germline V CDR1 and CDR2: SNHLY, FYNNEI. The CDR3 is 14 amino acids. V was pared by 6 bases and J by 5 bases, with 5 bases of the junction left unmatched. The CDR3 nucleotides are TGTGCCAGCAGCTCGGGACTAGCCAACAATGAGCAGTTCTTC. Amino acids: CASSSGLANNEQFF.

This clonotype was seen a few times. The V and J genes are TRBV9 and TRBJ2-3; no clear D gene. This CDR3 is 12 amino acids long. Trimming shortened V by 4 bases and J by 2 bases, and 5 bases separated the two germline ends. Germline V lookup: CDR1 SGDLS, CDR2 YYNGEE. CDR3 loop: CASSYDTDTQYF. The CDR3 DNA is TGTGCCAGCAGCTACGACACAGATACGCAGTATTTT.

This rearrangement joins TRBV12-3 or TRBV12-4 to TRBJ1-5, with D maybe TRBD1 (5 bases). The CDR3 runs to 16 residues. Between the trimmed V and J ends, which lost 5 bases and 0 bases, there was a span of 14 bases. CDR3 in amino acids: CASSITGTDSNQPQHF. For the CDR3, the DNA is TGTGCCAGCAGTATCACCGGGACGGATAGCAATCAGCCCCAGCATTTT.

This chain uses TRBV4-3 with TRBJ1-2; 8 nucleotides match TRBD1. The ends lost 0 bases at V and 2 bases at J; junction bases unmatched: 2. The CDR3 runs to 15 residues. Per the germline V gene, CDR1 is LGHNA and CDR2 is YSLEER. Here the CDR3 reads CASSQETGANYGYTF. DNA of the CDR3: TGCGCCAGCAGCCAAGAGACAGGGGCGAACTATGGCTACACCTTC.

This clonotype was seen just once. The J gene is TRBJ2-7, the V gene TRBV2; D is undetermined. Trimming took 3 bases from V and 3 from J, leaving 12 bases between them. Germline loops: CDR1 SNHLY, CDR2 FYNNEI. There are 14 residues in the CDR3. The CDR3 protein is CASSDRRPNYEQYF. DNA of the CDR3: TGTGCCAGCAGTGACAGGCGACCAAACTACGAGCAGTACTTC.

The chain couples TRBV29-1 to TRBJ2-3; tentative D call: TRBD2 (6 bases). Looked up from germline, CDR1 is SQVTM and CDR2 is ANQGSEA. The CDR3 extends over 17 amino acids. The V end was cut by 3 bases, the J end by 2 bases, with 21 bases between. In DNA form, the CDR3 reads TGCAGCGTTGAGGTGGATCTAGCAGGCGGGATCACAGATACGCAGTATTTT. As protein: CSVEVDLAGGITDTQYF.

This chain uses TRBV7-6 with TRBJ2-7; tentative D call: TRBD1 (5 bases). CDR3 length: 14 residues. V lost 4 bases and J lost 2, with 12 bases in between. In germline, CDR1 is SGHVS, CDR2 FNYEAQ. CDR3 DNA: TGTGCCAGCAGCTCCGACAGAATCCCCTACGAGCAGTACTTC. Amino acids: CASSSDRIPYEQYF. Variable domain in full (rest from reference TRBV7-6 and TRBJ2-7): GAGVSQSPRYKVTKRGQDVALRCDPISGHVSLYWYRQALGQGPEFLTYFNYEAQQDKSGLPNDRFSAERPEGSISTLTIQRTEQRDSAMYRCASSSDRIPYEQYFGPGTRLTVT.

CDR3 sequence reads: CASNSKVETQYF. The CDR3 nucleotides are TGTGCCAGCAATTCAAAGGTAGAGACCCAGTACTTC. The V call is TRBV2, the J call TRBJ2-5; no firm D call. Germline CDR1 reads SNHLY; CDR2 reads FYNNEI. The V end was cut by 7 bases, the J end by 4 bases, with 10 bases between. The CDR3 extends over 12 amino acids. Filled out from reference TRBV2 and TRBJ2-5, the complete variable domain reads EPEVTQTPSHQVTQMGQEVILRCVPISNHLYFYWYRQILGQKVEFLVSFYNNEISEKSEIFDDQFSVERPDGSNFTLKIRSTKLEDSAMYFCASNSKVETQYFGPGTRLLVL.